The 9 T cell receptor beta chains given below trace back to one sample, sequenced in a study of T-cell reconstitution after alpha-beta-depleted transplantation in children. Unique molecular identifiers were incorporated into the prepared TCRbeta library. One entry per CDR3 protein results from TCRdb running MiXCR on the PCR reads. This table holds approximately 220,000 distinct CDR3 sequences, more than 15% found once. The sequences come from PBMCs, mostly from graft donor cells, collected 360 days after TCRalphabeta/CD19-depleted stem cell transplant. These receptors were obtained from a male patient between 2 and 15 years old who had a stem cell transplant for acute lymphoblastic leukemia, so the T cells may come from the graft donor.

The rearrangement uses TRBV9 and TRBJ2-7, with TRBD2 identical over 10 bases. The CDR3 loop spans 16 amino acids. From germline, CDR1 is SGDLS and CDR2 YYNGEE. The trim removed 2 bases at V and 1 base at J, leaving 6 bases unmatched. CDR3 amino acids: CASSVDRTSGSYEQYF. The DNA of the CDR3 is TGTGCCAGCAGCGTTGACCGGACTAGCGGATCCTACGAGCAGTACTTC.

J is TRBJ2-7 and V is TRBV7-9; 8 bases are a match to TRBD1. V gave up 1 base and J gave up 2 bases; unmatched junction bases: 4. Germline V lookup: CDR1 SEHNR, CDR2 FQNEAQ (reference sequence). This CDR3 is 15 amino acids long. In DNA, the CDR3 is TGTGCCAGCAGCTTAGGGACAGGGTTACCCTACGAGCAGTACTTC. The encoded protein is CASSLGTGLPYEQYF. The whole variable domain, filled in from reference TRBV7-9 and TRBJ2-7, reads DTGVSQNPRHKITKRGQNVTFRCDPISEHNRLYWYRQTLGQGPEFLTYFQNEAQLEKSRLLSDRFSAERPKGSFSTLEIQRTEQGDSAMYLCASSLGTGLPYEQYFGPGTRLTVT.

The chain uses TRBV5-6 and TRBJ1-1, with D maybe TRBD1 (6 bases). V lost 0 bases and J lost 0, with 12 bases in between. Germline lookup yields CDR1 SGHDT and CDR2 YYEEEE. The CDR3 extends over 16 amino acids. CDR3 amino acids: CASSLDKDSMNTEAFF. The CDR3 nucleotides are TGTGCCAGCAGCTTGGACAAGGACAGTATGAACACTGAAGCTTTCTTT.

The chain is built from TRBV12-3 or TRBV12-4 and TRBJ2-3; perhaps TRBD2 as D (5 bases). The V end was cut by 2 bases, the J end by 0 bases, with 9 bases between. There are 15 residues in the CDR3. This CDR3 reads CASSLTDSSTDTQYF. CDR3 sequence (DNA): TGTGCCAGCAGTTTAACGGACTCTAGCACAGATACGCAGTATTTT.

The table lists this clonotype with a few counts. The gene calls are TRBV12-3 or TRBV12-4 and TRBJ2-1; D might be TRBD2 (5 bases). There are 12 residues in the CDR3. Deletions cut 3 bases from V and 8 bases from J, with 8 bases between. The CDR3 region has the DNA TGTGCCAGCAGTTTCGGAGGCGATGAGCAGTTCTTC. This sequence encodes CASSFGGDEQFF.

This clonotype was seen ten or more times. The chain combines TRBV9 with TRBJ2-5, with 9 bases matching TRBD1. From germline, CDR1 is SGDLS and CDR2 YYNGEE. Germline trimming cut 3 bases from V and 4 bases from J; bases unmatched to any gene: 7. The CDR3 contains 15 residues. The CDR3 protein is CASSAGDRAPETQYF. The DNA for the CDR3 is TGTGCCAGCAGCGCCGGGGACAGGGCGCCAGAGACCCAGTACTTC.

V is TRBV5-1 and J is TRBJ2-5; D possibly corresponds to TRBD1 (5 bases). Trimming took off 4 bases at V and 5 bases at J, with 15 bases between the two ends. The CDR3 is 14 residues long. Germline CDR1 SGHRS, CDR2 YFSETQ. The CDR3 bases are TGCGCCAGCAGCGTGGATGGGGCGGACGAGACCCAGTACTTC. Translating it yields CASSVDGADETQYF. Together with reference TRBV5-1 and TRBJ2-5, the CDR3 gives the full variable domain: KAGVTQTPRYLIKTRGQQVTLSCSPISGHRSVSWYQQTPGQGLQFLFEYFSETQRNKGNFPGRFSGRQFSNSRSEMNVSTLELGDSALYLCASSVDGADETQYFGPGTRLLVL.

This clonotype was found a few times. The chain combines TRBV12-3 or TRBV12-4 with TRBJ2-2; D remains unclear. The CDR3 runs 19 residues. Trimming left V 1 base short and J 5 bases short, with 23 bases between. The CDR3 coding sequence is TGTGCCAGCAGTTTAGTAGGATTAAGTCTAGGAAGTAGGACCGGGGAGCTGTTTTTT. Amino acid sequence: CASSLVGLSLGSRTGELFF.

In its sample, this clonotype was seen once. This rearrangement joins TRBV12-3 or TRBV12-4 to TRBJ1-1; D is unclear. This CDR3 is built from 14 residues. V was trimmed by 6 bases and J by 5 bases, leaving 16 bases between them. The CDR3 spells CASRPQVEGTEAFF. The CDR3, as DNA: TGTGCCAGCAGGCCGCAGGTGGAAGGGACTGAAGCTTTCTTT.